Listed below are T cell receptor beta chains from one sample, sequenced in a study of T cells in Graves' hyperthyroidism and ophthalmopathy. TCRdb reprocessed the multiplex PCR reads via MiXCR and lists one record per CDR3 protein. Here the sample spans about 280,000 distinct CDR3 sequences, under 30% being singletons. Sequenced sample: blood. These receptors all stem from a man aged 35-49 years with Graves' hyperthyroidism that later progressed to Graves' ophthalmopathy. Both conserved end residues are part of each CDR3. The D gene is left open where the match is weak. The listing skips clone size in some rows; elsewhere it reads once, few, many or a size class.

V	D	length	size	J	DNA	CDR3
TRBV10-3	.	15	.	TRBJ1-1	TGTGCCAGCAGTGAGTCGACAGGTGGGTACACTGAAGCTTTCTTT	CASSESTGGYTEAFF
TRBV7-9	.	15	.	TRBJ2-7	TGTGCCAGCAGCTTGGGACATGATGGCCTTTACGAGCAGTACTTC	CASSLGHDGLYEQYF
TRBV9	.	14	many	TRBJ1-1	TGTGCCAGCAGCACCGGGGGGAGAGACACTGAAGCTTTCTTT	CASSTGGRDTEAFF
TRBV10-3	.	13	.	TRBJ2-5	TGTGCCATCAGATTTACAGGGAGTGAGACCCAGTACTTC	CAIRFTGSETQYF
TRBV12-3/TRBV12-4	.	14	many	TRBJ1-5	TGTGCCAGCAGTTCTCAGATGGGCGGACAGCCCCAGCATTTT	CASSSQMGGQPQHF
TRBV20-1	TRBD1	15	many	TRBJ1-5	TGCAGTGCTTCGACGACAGGGCGACCTGATCAGCCCCAGCATTTT	CSASTTGRPDQPQHF
TRBV9	.	15	.	TRBJ1-1	TGTGCCAGCAGCCCGCGTTTAGGGGGTAGCACTGAAGCTTTCTTT	CASSPRLGGSTEAFF
TRBV19	.	15	many	TRBJ1-5	TGTGCCAGTAGTATGAGTTCTTGGGGCAATCAGCCCCAGCATTTT	CASSMSSWGNQPQHF
TRBV6-1	.	14	.	TRBJ2-2	TGTGCCAGCATGTATCCCGGGTATGGCGGGGAGCTGTTTTTT	CASMYPGYGGELFF
TRBV4-2	TRBD1	15	few	TRBJ1-1	TGTGTCAGCAGCCTCCTCCGGGACAGGGGAACTGAAGCTTTCTTT	CVSSLLRDRGTEAFF
TRBV7-2	TRBD1	13	.	TRBJ1-2	TGTGCCAGCAGCCCCACAGGGGTGGGGGGCCACACCTTC	CASSPTGVGGHTF
TRBV12-3/TRBV12-4	.	14	many	TRBJ1-3	TGTGCCAGCGAACGGGGAATCTCTGGAAACACCATATATTTT	CASERGISGNTIYF
TRBV2	.	13	many	TRBJ2-3	TGTGCCAGCATTAGACAGAGCACAGATACGCAGTATTTT	CASIRQSTDTQYF
TRBV5-1	.	15	many	TRBJ2-2	TGCGCCAGCAGCTTATACAGTACGAACACCGGGGAGCTGTTTTTT	CASSLYSTNTGELFF
TRBV6-2/TRBV6-3	TRBD1	15	few	TRBJ2-5	TGTGCCAGCACCCAAGTCCAGGGGGCCGGAGAGACCCAGTACTTC	CASTQVQGAGETQYF
TRBV20-1	TRBD1	14	few	TRBJ2-5	TGCAGTGCTAGAGCGCCAGGGGGCAGAGAGACCCAGTACTTC	CSARAPGGRETQYF
TRBV5-1	.	15	many	TRBJ2-5	TGCGCCAGCAGCTTGTGGAGGACAGCGCAAGAGACCCAGTACTTC	CASSLWRTAQETQYF
TRBV3-1	TRBD1	14	many	TRBJ1-5	TGTGCCAGCAGCCGGACAGGGGGCTACCAGCCCCAGCATTTT	CASSRTGGYQPQHF
TRBV12-3/TRBV12-4	.	14	many	TRBJ1-1	TGTGCCAGCAGATTTGGTTCGGGCCGAACTGAAGCTTTCTTT	CASRFGSGRTEAFF
TRBV12-3/TRBV12-4	TRBD2	14	.	TRBJ2-5	TGTGCCAGCAGTAGTGGGGGGGTCCAAGAGACCCAGTACTTC	CASSSGGVQETQYF
TRBV24-1	.	14	many	TRBJ1-5	TGTGCCACCAGTGAAGGGACGAGGGTGCAGCCCCAGCATTTT	CATSEGTRVQPQHF
TRBV3-1	.	13	many	TRBJ1-5	TGTGCCAGCAGCCGAGGGGGGGATCAGCCCCAGCATTTT	CASSRGGDQPQHF
TRBV7-6	TRBD2	16	many	TRBJ2-3	TGTGCCAGCAGCTTGACGGGAGGGCCCGCCCCAGATACGCAGTATTTT	CASSLTGGPAPDTQYF
TRBV30	.	13	many	TRBJ1-2	TGTGCCTGGAGTGTACGGCGGCTCTATGGCTACACCTTC	CAWSVRRLYGYTF
TRBV10-3	TRBD1	16	many	TRBJ2-7	TGTGCCATCAGTGACCACAAGACAGGGATGAGACTACAGCAGTACTTC	CAISDHKTGMRLQQYF
TRBV14	.	13	many	TRBJ1-5	TGTGCCAGCAGCCAACGACAGAATCAGCCCCAGCATTTT	CASSQRQNQPQHF
TRBV28	.	14	many	TRBJ1-1	TGTGCCAGCAGTTTATTAGGAGTGAACACTGAAGCTTTCTTT	CASSLLGVNTEAFF
TRBV6-5	.	14	many	TRBJ2-5	TGTGCCAGCAGGCGAAGGACAGACCAAGAGACCCAGTACTTC	CASRRRTDQETQYF
TRBV12-5	.	14	.	TRBJ2-5	TGTGCTAGTGCCCGAGGGGAGAGTTGGGAGACCCAGTACTTC	CASARGESWETQYF
TRBV6-2/TRBV6-3	.	12	.	TRBJ2-7	TGTGCCAGCAGTTATATCGGTACGGCGGAGTACTTC	CASSYIGTAEYF
TRBV5-1	.	13	many	TRBJ2-5	TGCGCCAGCAGCACCGACCTGCAAGAGACCCAGTACTTC	CASSTDLQETQYF
TRBV20-1	.	14	.	TRBJ2-5	TGCAGTGCTAGAGCGGGGGAGGAACAAGAGACCCAGTACTTC	CSARAGEEQETQYF
TRBV6-2/TRBV6-3	.	17	.	TRBJ1-1	TGTGCCAGCGACCGAGGTGGGGGCATCGGGAAGAACACTGAAGCTTTCTTT	CASDRGGGIGKNTEAFF
TRBV6-1	.	14	many	TRBJ1-1	TGTGCCAGCAGTGAGGGTGGTGGGTCACCTGAAGCTTTCTTT	CASSEGGGSPEAFF
TRBV24-1	TRBD1	13	.	TRBJ1-1	TGTGCCACCAGTGATTTTCCGACAGGGCTGACTTTCTTT	CATSDFPTGLTFF
TRBV6-5	.	17	few	TRBJ2-5	TGTGCCAGCAGTTACCCCCCCCCGGCAGGGGGGTTGCAGACCCAGTACTTC	CASSYPPPAGGLQTQYF
TRBV19	.	13	many	TRBJ1-2	TGTGCCAGTAGTGCAGGGATAAACTATGGCTACACCTTC	CASSAGINYGYTF
TRBV3-1	TRBD2	15	many	TRBJ2-7	TGTGCCAGCAGCCAAGTCCTAGCGGGGGTCTGGGAGCAGTACTTC	CASSQVLAGVWEQYF
TRBV6-2/TRBV6-3	.	18	.	TRBJ1-1	TGTGCCAGCAGTTACTCAATTAAGATCGGGGGCCAGAACACTGAAGCTCTCTTT	CASSYSIKIGGQNTEALF
TRBV6-5	.	16	.	TRBJ1-3	TGTGCCAGCAGTTACGACGGAGCCCTCTCTGGAAACACCATATATTTT	CASSYDGALSGNTIYF
TRBV19	.	13	many	TRBJ2-5	TGTGCCAGTAGCCGACAGATTTGGGAGACCCAGTACTTC	CASSRQIWETQYF
TRBV6-1	TRBD1	15	few	TRBJ2-7	TGTGCCAGCAGTCCCTGGGGACAGGGTTGGCACGAGCAGTACTTC	CASSPWGQGWHEQYF
TRBV14	.	12	many	TRBJ2-5	TGTGCCAGCAGCCAAGGGTGGGAGACCCAGTACTTC	CASSQGWETQYF
TRBV12-3/TRBV12-4	.	13	many	TRBJ1-1	TGTGCCAGCAGCCGAGGGACATCCAGGGAAGCTTTCTTT	CASSRGTSREAFF
TRBV7-4	.	11	many	TRBJ1-1	TGTGCCAGCAGCTTAAAGGGGATGGCTTTCTTT	CASSLKGMAFF